The clone carrying this T cell receptor (beta chain) has more than one count but fewer than ten. The antigen remains undetermined. The sample comes from a study of T and B cells in COVID-19 patients. Study information: Most recovered patients had mild to moderate COVID-19 treated as outpatients. Critical illness requiring mechanical ventilation or extracorporeal membrane oxygenation affected about 55% of the roughly 20 active-infection patients. Study-wide points: At recovery TRB diversity and richness exceeded healthy donors, after highly clonal active COVID-19 repertoires. CD4+, regulatory T cell, CD8+ and sorted SARS-CoV-2-responsive or tetramer+ T cells were not yet sequenced.

BIOMED2 TRB-A/B primer pools were used in multiplex TRB PCR. TCRdb re-analysed the multiplex PCR reads in MiXCR, keeping a single row per CDR3 protein. The sample has about 3,800 distinct CDR3 sequences, 23% seen once. Each TRB amplification used roughly 220-550 ng of genomic DNA from blood. Trimming took off 4 bases at V and 3 bases at J, with 13 bases between the two ends. Per germline, CDR1 SEHNR and CDR2 FQNEAQ (reference sequence). CDR3 length equals 14 residues. Sequenced: blood. The chain carries TRBV7-9 and TRBJ2-7; either TRBD1 or TRBD2 may supply D (5 bases each). This receptor was obtained from a human donor with active COVID-19. As DNA, the CDR3 is TGTGCCAGCAGCTCCCCCCGGGACCACTACGAGCAGTACTTC. It translates to CASSSPRDHYEQYF.